This T cell receptor (beta chain) was retrieved from a study of cytomegalovirus exposure and HLA in healthy donors (TCRdb year 2017). Context from the whole study: The 500 to 700 repertoires of the first cohort and the 95 to 150 validation repertoires were produced on the same platform, according to a later analysis. The study was designed to test whether signatures of past pathogen exposure could be identified by cataloging public T cell receptors. Besides the first cohort of roughly 640 subjects, a separate validation cohort made up of over 100 different subjects was used. To predict cytomegalovirus infection status, the study combined high-throughput TCR immunosequencing, statistical association of individual TCRs with disease status, and machine learning. The paper's findings and limits, for the study overall: In a later analysis, TCRs clustered in the first cohort were found to also tend to co-occur in the approximately 120 validation repertoires, with 94% of cluster scores above 0. The study gave a list of about 170 TCR beta chains associated with cytomegalovirus. A later analysis had no HLA typing for the validation cohort, so co-occurrence there was scored across all 110 or so repertoires. According to the authors, the approach could potentially be generalized to other disease states and immunological phenotypes. In vitro tests confirmed that three of the cytomegalovirus-associated TCR beta chains recognize cytomegalovirus antigens. Cytomegalovirus status was reported to be diagnosed by the classifier with high specificity and sensitivity in both the original and validation cohorts. While some public TCRs were present in many individuals, most TCR sequences turned up only very rarely across donors.

Libraries were constructed by the immunoSEQ multiplex PCR assay. As for how the authors treated the data: A statistical classification framework was developed to diagnose cytomegalovirus status using the catalog of TCR beta chain sequences. Held by TCRdb, this immuneACCESS table contains in-frame sequences only and omits some clones. Under half of the omission traces to an unresolved V gene where checked; the cause of the rest is unknown. D and trimming come from the DNA, and the V and J calls and clone size come from that table. The sample table holds approximately 110,000 clones, of which around nine tenths were seen once. The leading ten clones occupy 2% to 2.5% of the sample. Details on this clone: The clone's antigen remains unknown. No much larger clonotype is one base removed from it; base qualities were not supplied.

V sheds 6 bases and J sheds 4 bases, leaving 19 bases between their ends. CDR1 and CDR2, per the germline V gene, are MRHNA and SNTAGT. The CDR3 spans 16 residues, from the cysteine through the phenylalanine. Left in the record is the CDR3 DNA by itself, 48 bases read in frame from the first base. Donors formed part of the validation cohort, which comprised fewer than 150 subjects and was distinct from the first cohort of under 750 subjects. This receptor was identified in a woman aged 18-29 years in good health and CMV-seronegative. The sequence links TRBV6-4 to TRBJ2-1; the D gene is perhaps TRBD1, on 6 matching bases. The specimen sequenced was PBMCs. The sequenced DNA: TGTGCCAGCAGGAGTATGATGGGACACAGTTACAATGAGCAGTTCTTC. Its protein is CASRSMMGHSYNEQFF.